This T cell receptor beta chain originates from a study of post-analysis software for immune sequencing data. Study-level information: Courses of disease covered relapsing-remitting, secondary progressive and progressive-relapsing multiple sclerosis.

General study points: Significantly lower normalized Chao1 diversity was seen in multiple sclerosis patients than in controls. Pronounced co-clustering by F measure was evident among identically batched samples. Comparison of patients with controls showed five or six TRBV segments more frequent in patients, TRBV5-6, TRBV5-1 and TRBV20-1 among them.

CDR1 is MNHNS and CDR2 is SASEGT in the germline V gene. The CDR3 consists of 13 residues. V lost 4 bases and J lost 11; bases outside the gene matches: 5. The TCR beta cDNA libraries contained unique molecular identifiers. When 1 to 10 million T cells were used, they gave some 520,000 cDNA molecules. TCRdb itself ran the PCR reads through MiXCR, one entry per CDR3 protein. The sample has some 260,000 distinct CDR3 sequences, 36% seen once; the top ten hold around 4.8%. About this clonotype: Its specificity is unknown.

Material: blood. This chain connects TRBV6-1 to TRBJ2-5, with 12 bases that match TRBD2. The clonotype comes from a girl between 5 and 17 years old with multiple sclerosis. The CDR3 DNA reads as TGTGCCAGCAGTGCGGGACTAGCGGGCGGGCAGTACTTC. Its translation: CASSAGLAGGQYF.